This T cell receptor beta chain was documented in a study of molecular identifiers for immune sequencing clone quantification. As to this clonotype: What it recognizes is unknown.

Overall study findings and caveats: Highly expanded clone sizes could be underestimated by identical TCR molecules that share a barcode.

Sorted cell numbers of roughly 20,000 to 1,100,000, with 10%, 30% or 50% RNA, served as input for naive CD8 libraries. A CD8+CD4-CCR7+CD45RA+ gate was used to sort naive CD8 T cells. TCRdb itself ran the PCR reads through MiXCR, one entry per CDR3 protein. This repertoire shows about 640,000 distinct CDR3 sequences, nearly 20% found once; its top ten account for roughly 0.85%. This CDR3 spans 14 amino acids. Germline V lookup: CDR1 SGHDN, CDR2 FVKESK. V was pared by 3 bases and J by 0 bases, with 9 bases between. The V and J genes are TRBV14 and TRBJ2-7; D is uncertain. The source material was naive CD8+ T cells from blood, with Jurkat cell RNA spiked in. Subset reported: FACS-sorted CD8+CD4-CCR7+CD45RA+ naive T cells. The sequence derives from a human donor in good health. Some libraries in this study had Jurkat cell RNA spiked in. This CDR3 is CASSHPPFSYEQYF. The CDR3 DNA follows: TGTGCCAGCAGCCATCCTCCCTTCTCCTACGAGCAGTACTTC.